This T cell receptor beta chain is from a study of shared clonotypes between healthy human individuals (dated by TCRdb to about 2020). With regard to the full study: Two women and three men aged 18 to 49 years were included in the cohort. The study deeply sequenced blood TCR repertoires of five healthy adults to estimate repertoire size and the extent of clonotype sharing between individuals. To increase sequencing depth and limit assay-specific biases, different laboratories used diverse techniques to prepare libraries and sequence TCR repertoires. Leukapheresis yielded between about 0.85 and 9 billion PBMCs per donor. Study-wide conclusions, independent of this receptor: Pairwise subsampling led to the expectation that sequencing depth would affect the degree of clonotype sharing among donors. Sampling was limited to blood, and TCR repertoires in tissue likely differ from TCR repertoires in blood. The genetic and exposure-history diversity represented was limited by the small number of donors.

Donors were healthy HIV-negative adults with no recently reported acute infections or vaccinations. Only Caucasian adults living in Nashville, Tennessee, USA were represented among the donors. For unsorted samples, tens of millions of PBMCs were counted, and genomic DNA was extracted using the QIAamp DNA Blood Mini kit. Blood was obtained by leukapheresis, after which PBMCs were separated by Ficoll-Histopaque density gradient centrifugation and cryopreserved in liquid nitrogen vapor phase. On this clone itself: The clone's antigen remains unknown. There are no base qualities to consult, and no much larger clone falls within one base.

TCR CDR3 regions were amplified from genomic DNA by multiplex PCR using the deep immunoSEQ assay. For each cell subset, the extracted genomic DNA was distributed evenly across all wells of several immunoSEQ 96-well plates, and each plate served as one replicate. Each replicate PCR for unsorted PBMC received about 0.3 ug genomic DNA, equal to around 30,000 T cell genomes. Unsorted PBMC genomic DNA was sequenced across ten immunoSEQ deep assay plates. The purified libraries were quantified using a Qubit 3.0 fluorometer, sized with a Bioanalyzer 2100, and then quantified again using the KAPA Library Quantification kit. Every immunoSEQ 96-well plate was sequenced on a separate single-read 150-cycle Illumina NextSeq 550 flow cell. The original pipeline was this. Because the immunoSEQ output included only junctional sequences and no quality scores, the filtering could not be the same as the filtering used for full-length reads. Sequences were annotated with PyIR, a Python wrapper for IgBLAST v1.9, and V/J genes and CDR3 were assigned using IMGT germline references. Any read was removed if the V/J assignment was weak (E-value above 1e-6), the CDR3 was missing, or the read contained stop codons, out-of-frame junctions, or ambiguous translated residues. V3J clonotypes were defined as sequences sharing the same inferred V gene, J gene, and CDR3 amino acid sequence. To compute the percentage overlap between repertoires, the number of shared unique clonotypes was divided by the size of the smaller repertoire. Three approaches were used to assess repertoire richness: RTK rarefaction, the Chao1 estimator, and Recon v2.1 estimates of unobserved clonotypes. Here the immuneACCESS table is served through TCRdb, limited to in-frame sequences with V and J called. Missing clones are a known gap in these copies; in checked studies unresolved V genes cover under half, and the rest lacks a known reason. Clone size and V and J calls were adopted from that table, with D and trimming inferred from the DNA. This sample is represented by more than 400,000 clones; around 73% of them were singletons. The ten largest clones represent 12% of the sample.

CDR1 and CDR2, looked up from the germline V gene (reference sequence), are LNHDA and SQIVND. For this chain, trimming is 1 base at the V end and 4 bases at the J end, and the number of junction bases without a gene match is 6. The CDR3 goes from the cysteine to the phenylalanine over 16 residues. Solely the CDR3 DNA is kept, with 48 bases framed from the first base. Material: PBMCs. The chain was built from TRBV19 and TRBJ2-5; 10 bases in the middle match TRBD2. The receptor's source is a woman aged 40 to 55 in good health. Some clones in this sample may be carry-over from other donors' samples. This receptor carries the CDR3 CASSIGAGGPGETQYF. In nucleotide form, the sequence is TGTGCCAGTAGTATAGGAGCGGGAGGGCCGGGAGAGACCCAGTACTTC.